Listed here are 28 T cell receptor beta chains from one sample, sequenced in a study of post-analysis software for immune sequencing data (dated by TCRdb to between 2014 and 2017). The research as a whole found: Four to six TRBV segments, including TRBV5-6, TRBV5-1 and TRBV20-1, were significantly more frequent in patients than controls.

The library was made by PCR. Sequencing used an Illumina HiSeq 2500. Unique molecular identifiers were incorporated into TCR beta cDNA libraries to reduce PCR and sequencing biases. TCRdb ran its own pipeline on the public reads, namely fastp trimming at Q25 and MiXCR clone calling, and kept in-frame beta chains. Each CDR3 protein gets just one entry, which takes the most common genes and DNA from the rows behind it. This sample holds more than 500,000 distinct CDR3 sequences; approximately 31% were observed only once. Less than 6% of the sample lies in the top ten. These receptors have no identified antigens. Source material: blood. The receptors stem from a girl aged 2 to 17 with multiple sclerosis.

The V gene is TRBV20-1, the J gene TRBJ1-5; 7 bases match TRBD1. V dropped 3 bases and J dropped 0; count of bases not matched to a gene: 11. The CDR3 sequence is 17 residues long. CDR1 and CDR2 (germline): DFQATT, SNEGSKA (reference sequence). CDR3 loop: CSARATGQLNSNQPQHF. In DNA form, the CDR3 reads TGCAGTGCTAGGGCCACGGGACAGCTAAATAGCAATCAGCCCCAGCATTTT.

The chain has TRBV10-3 and TRBJ2-1; D is uncertain. Germline V gene lookup returns CDR1 ENHRY and CDR2 SYGVKD. The V end was cut by 7 bases, the J end by 7 bases, with 8 bases between. The CDR3 spans 11 residues. In nucleotides, the CDR3 is TGTGCCATCACGTTGGGTAATGAGCAGTTCTTC. Amino acids: CAITLGNEQFF.

The chain employs TRBV10-1 and TRBJ1-4, with D uncertain. This CDR3 has 12 amino acids. CDR1 WNHNN and CDR2 SYGVQD come from the germline V gene (reference sequence). The V end lost 8 bases, the J end lost 4 bases, and 8 bases lay between the germline ends. CDR3 sequence: CASGSNNEKLFF. In DNA, the CDR3 is TGCGCCAGCGGCAGCAATAATGAAAAACTGTTTTTT.

This clonotype was seen only a few times. The chain joins TRBV3-1 to TRBJ2-5; D is perhaps TRBD1 or TRBD2 (5 bases each). V dropped 4 bases and J dropped 5 bases, with 8 bases sitting between them. The CDR3 contains 12 residues. The V gene's germline CDR1 is LGHDT and CDR2 YNNKEL (reference sequence). As DNA, the CDR3 is TGTGCCAGCAGCCCGGGGCCGGAGACCCAGTACTTC. The encoded protein is CASSPGPETQYF.

This clonotype showed up just a few times. DNA for the CDR3: TGTGCCAGCTCACCATGGGGGCGGACTAGCGGGGTCACAGATACGCAGTATTTT. Translating it yields CASSPWGRTSGVTDTQYF. The rearrangement links TRBV18 to TRBJ2-3, with TRBD2 matching over 12 bases. CDR3 length equals 18 residues. Per germline, CDR1 KGHSH and CDR2 LQKENI. The ends lost 2 bases at V and 2 bases at J; junction bases unmatched: 8.

This clonotype was detected a few times. The chain recombines TRBV29-1 with TRBJ2-4; 11 bases fit TRBD1. V shed 5 bases, J shed 8 bases, and the junction held 5 bases outside the gene matches. The CDR3 loop spans 13 amino acids. Germline V gene lookup returns CDR1 SQVTM and CDR2 ANQGSEA. The CDR3, as DNA: TGCAGCGTTACGGGACAGGGGGTTGACATTCAGTACTTC. Translation gives CSVTGQGVDIQYF.

This chain joins TRBV10-3 and TRBJ2-2; TRBD1 aligns across 7 bases. Germline trimming cut 6 bases from V and 0 bases from J; bases unmatched to any gene: 4. Germline CDR1 reads ENHRY; CDR2 reads SYGVKD. CDR3 length equals 15 residues. CDR3 region: CAIRGTDTNTGELFF. The CDR3 bases are TGTGCCATCAGGGGGACAGACACGAACACCGGGGAGCTGTTTTTT.

This clonotype occurred a few times. The rearrangement joins TRBV11-2 to TRBJ2-1; TRBD2 matches 10 bases. Germline V gene data show CDR1 as SGHAT and CDR2 as FQNNGV. V trimming: 3 bases; J trimming: 3 bases; junction bases outside the gene matches: 8. The CDR3 runs to 17 residues. The DNA of the CDR3 is TGTGCCAGCAGCTTCTTTAGCGGGGGGCGACTCTACAATGAGCAGTTCTTC. It specifies CASSFFSGGRLYNEQFF. Full variable domain (missing parts from reference TRBV11-2 and TRBJ2-1): EAGVAQSPRYKIIEKRQSVAFWCNPISGHATLYWYQQILGQGPKLLIQFQNNGVVDDSQLPKDRFSAERLKGVDSTLKIQPAKLEDSAVYLCASSFFSGGRLYNEQFFGPGTRLTVL.

The chain joins TRBV29-1 to TRBJ2-1, with TRBD1 matching over 7 bases. CDR1 SQVTM and CDR2 ANQGSEA come from the germline V gene. The CDR3 loop spans 14 amino acids. CDR3 residues: CSIPPTGTYNEQFF. CDR3 DNA sequence: TGCAGTATCCCGCCGACAGGGACCTACAATGAGCAGTTCTTC.

This clonotype was observed a few times. The CDR3 region is CASSLKTGSWDLEAFF. The CDR3 DNA is TGTGCCAGCAGCTTGAAAACAGGGAGTTGGGACTTGGAGGCTTTCTTT. V and J are TRBV5-6 and TRBJ1-1, with D maybe TRBD1 (6 bases). This CDR3 contains 16 residues. Trimming cost V 1 base and J 11 bases, with 24 bases left between them. CDR1 is SGHDT and CDR2 is YYEEEE in the germline V gene. The complete variable domain, with remaining parts taken from reference TRBV5-6 and TRBJ1-1, reads DAGVTQSPTHLIKTRGQQVTLRCSPKSGHDTVSWYQQALGQGPQFIFQYYEEEERQRGNFPDRFSGHQFPNYSSELNVNALLLGDSALYLCASSLKTGSWDLEAFFGQGTRLTVV.

This clonotype was observed a handful of times. This chain joins TRBV3-1 and TRBJ2-1; either TRBD1 or TRBD2 may supply D (5 bases each). From germline, CDR1 is LGHDT and CDR2 YNNKEL (reference sequence). Between the trimmed V and J ends, which lost 4 bases and 6 bases, there was a span of 13 bases. The CDR3 sequence is 14 residues long. The CDR3 coding sequence is TGTGCCAGCAGCCCGAGCGAGGGGACCAATGAGCAGTTCTTC. This encodes CASSPSEGTNEQFF.

This chain uses TRBV25-1 with TRBJ2-5; D remains unclear. The V end lost 5 bases, the J end lost 3 bases, and 7 bases lay between the germline ends. CDR1 is MGHDK, CDR2 SYGVNS, per germline. The CDR3 loop spans 12 amino acids. In DNA, the CDR3 is TGTGCCAGCAGTAATCCTAAAGAGACCCAGTACTTC. This gives the protein CASSNPKETQYF.

A few counts support this clonotype. The chain carries TRBV4-1 and TRBJ1-1; 7 nucleotides agree with TRBD1. This CDR3 comprises 18 residues. CDR1 is MGHRA and CDR2 is YSYEKL in the germline V gene. V trimming: 0 bases; J trimming: 5 bases; junction bases outside the gene matches: 15. CDR3 bases: TGCGCCAGCAGCCAAGATCCGTCCGCCCAGGGGGGTGCAACTGAAGCTTTCTTT. This codes for CASSQDPSAQGGATEAFF.

The chain couples TRBV25-1 to TRBJ2-5; D perhaps matches TRBD2 (7 bases). Germline V gene sequence: CDR1 MGHDK, CDR2 SYGVNS. CDR3 length equals 15 residues. Trimming pared 3 bases from V and 4 bases from J, leaving 15 bases between. The CDR3 here is CASSDLAGASETQYF. In DNA form, the CDR3 reads TGTGCCAGCAGTGATTTGGCGGGGGCATCAGAGACCCAGTACTTC.

The chain combines TRBV7-3 with TRBJ2-5; 10 bases are shared with TRBD2. Per germline, CDR1 SGHTA and CDR2 FQGTGA. This CDR3 comprises 17 residues. V trimming: 0 bases; J trimming: 4 bases; junction bases outside the gene matches: 8. CDR3 region: CASSLTSGTSVTETQYF. For the CDR3, the DNA is TGTGCCAGCAGCTTAACCTCCGGGACTAGCGTTACAGAGACCCAGTACTTC. Full variable domain (rest looked up from reference TRBV7-3 and TRBJ2-5): GAGVSQTPSNKVTEKGKYVELRCDPISGHTALYWYRQSLGQGPEFLIYFQGTGAADDSGLPNDRFFAVRPEGSVSTLKIQRTERGDSAVYLCASSLTSGTSVTETQYFGPGTRLLVL.

This clonotype was detected a few times. The chain employs TRBV2 and TRBJ2-7; D uncertain. The length of the CDR3 is 12 residues. Germline V gives CDR1 SNHLY, CDR2 FYNNEI. Trimming cost V 4 bases and J 4 bases, with 8 bases left between them. The CDR3 DNA follows: TGTGCCAGCAGTGTAGGGATATACGAGCAGTACTTC. Translation gives CASSVGIYEQYF.

This rearrangement joins TRBV29-1 to TRBJ2-2; D not resolved. V dropped 4 bases and J dropped 10 bases, with 10 bases sitting between them. This CDR3 region has 11 residues. The germline V gene has CDR1 SQVTM and CDR2 ANQGSEA. The CDR3 nucleotides read TGCAGCGTTGCTGCTCCCGAGGAGCTGTTTTTT. Protein: CSVAAPEELFF.

The rearrangement uses TRBV6-5 and TRBJ1-2, with TRBD1 identical over 7 bases. There are 14 residues in the CDR3. Germline V gives CDR1 MNHEY, CDR2 SVGAGI. V shed 6 bases and J 4 bases; nucleotides not matched to a gene: 8. CDR3 in amino acids: CASRTGTESYGYTF. CDR3 nucleotides: TGTGCCAGCAGAACCGGGACAGAATCCTATGGCTACACCTTC.

This chain links TRBV5-1 with TRBJ1-1, with a possible D match to TRBD1 (6 bases). CDR1 is SGHRS, CDR2 YFSETQ, per germline. There are 13 residues in the CDR3. V was trimmed by 4 bases and J by 7 bases, leaving 14 bases between them. The CDR3 loop reads CASSPYGQFEAFF. CDR3 DNA: TGCGCCAGCAGCCCCTATGGACAGTTTGAAGCTTTCTTT.

J is TRBJ1-2 and V is TRBV7-9; D uncertain. The CDR3 has 15 amino acids. Germline values: CDR1 SEHNR, CDR2 FQNEAQ (reference sequence). V was shortened by 5 bases and J by 2 bases, with 15 bases between the two germline ends. The CDR3: CASSPGRTLNYGYTF. CDR3 bases: TGTGCCAGCAGCCCCGGGAGGACGCTAAACTATGGCTACACCTTC.

The chain joins TRBV3-1 to TRBJ1-2, with TRBD1 matching over 9 bases. CDR3 length equals 15 residues. Germline CDR1 and CDR2: LGHDT and YNNKEL (reference sequence). With 0 bases clipped from V and 6 bases from J, the junction kept 5 bases outside the gene matches. CDR3 amino acids: CASSQDYRTGDGYTF. The CDR3 nucleotides are TGTGCCAGCAGCCAAGATTATAGGACAGGGGATGGCTACACCTTC. Full variable domain (remainder filled in from reference TRBV3-1 and TRBJ1-2): DTAVSQTPKYLVTQMGNDKSIKCEQNLGHDTMYWYKQDSKKFLKIMFSYNNKELIINETVPNRFSPKSPDKAHLNLHINSLELGDSAVYFCASSQDYRTGDGYTFGSGTRLTVV.

In its sample, this clonotype was seen a few times. This chain connects TRBV12-3 or TRBV12-4 to TRBJ2-5; 11 nucleotides align to TRBD1. The junction had 9 bases not matched to a gene; V was cut back by 5 bases and J by 4 bases. This CDR3 is 16 amino acids long. The CDR3 nucleotides are TGTGCCAGCAGTACACTCGCCGGGACAGGGGGAGAGACCCAGTACTTC. The encoded protein is CASSTLAGTGGETQYF.

This clonotype was found a few times. The rearrangement links TRBV27 to TRBJ2-5, with 8 bases matching TRBD2. CDR3 length equals 16 residues. The trim removed 1 base at V and 4 bases at J, leaving 8 bases unmatched. Germline CDR1 is MNHEY and CDR2 is SMNVEV (reference sequence). The CDR3 coding sequence is TGTGCCAGCAGTTTATACAGCGGGGGATCCCCAGAGACCCAGTACTTC. This codes for CASSLYSGGSPETQYF.

This clonotype has only a few counts. The chain employs TRBV28 and TRBJ2-3; 9 nucleotides line up with TRBD2. CDR1 is MDHEN, CDR2 SYDVKM, per germline. The length of the CDR3 is 16 residues. V lost 5 bases and J lost 2; bases outside the gene matches: 8. CDR3 protein: CASSPRLAGNTDTQYF. The CDR3 DNA is TGTGCCAGCAGTCCTCGGCTAGCGGGGAACACAGATACGCAGTATTTT.

The CDR3 coding sequence is TGTGCCATCAGTGGGACAGGGGGCCGTGCAACTAATGAAAAACTGTTTTTT. Its protein is CAISGTGGRATNEKLFF. This chain joins TRBV10-3 and TRBJ1-4, with 11 nucleotides matching TRBD1. The CDR3 extends over 17 amino acids. Germline CDR1 is ENHRY and CDR2 is SYGVKD. V lost 4 bases, J lost 0 bases, and 4 bases stayed unmatched.

V is TRBV7-3 and J is TRBJ2-5; D is unresolved. The germline gives CDR1 SGHTA, CDR2 FQGTGA. The CDR3 runs to 13 residues. Trimming left V 2 bases short and J 1 base short, with 5 bases between. Here the CDR3 DNA reads TGTGCCAGCAGCTTACAAGCCCAAGAGACCCAGTACTTC. Protein sequence: CASSLQAQETQYF.

This clonotype was observed a few times. The rearrangement joins TRBV7-2 to TRBJ2-5; no reliable D call. The CDR3 runs 12 residues. Germline CDR1 and CDR2: SGHTA and FQGNSA. V was pared by 2 bases and J by 7 bases, with 8 bases between. This chain's CDR3 is CASSLRPGTQYF. In DNA, the CDR3 is TGTGCCAGCAGCTTACGTCCAGGGACCCAGTACTTC.

This clonotype showed up just a few times. V usage is TRBV20-1 and J usage is TRBJ2-5; possible D gene TRBD2, 5 bases. Trimming stripped 1 base from V and 7 bases from J, with 10 bases between. This CDR3 spans 12 amino acids. Per germline, CDR1 DFQATT and CDR2 SNEGSKA (reference sequence). In DNA form, the CDR3 reads TGCAGTGCTAGAGGGTCGGCGGGGACCCAGTACTTC. Translating gives CSARGSAGTQYF.